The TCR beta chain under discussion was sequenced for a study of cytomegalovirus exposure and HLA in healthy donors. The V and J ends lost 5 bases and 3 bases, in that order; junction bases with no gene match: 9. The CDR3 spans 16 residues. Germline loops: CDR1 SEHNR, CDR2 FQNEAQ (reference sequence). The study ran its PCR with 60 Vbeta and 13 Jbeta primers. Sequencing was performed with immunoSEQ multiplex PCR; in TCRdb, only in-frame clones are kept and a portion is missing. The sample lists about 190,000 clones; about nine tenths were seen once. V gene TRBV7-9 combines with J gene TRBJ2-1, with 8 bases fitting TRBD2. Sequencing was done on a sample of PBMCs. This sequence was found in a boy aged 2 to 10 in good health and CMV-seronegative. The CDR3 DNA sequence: TGTGCCAGCAGCCCACTCACGGGGGGGTACTACAATGAGCAGTTCTTC. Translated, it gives CASSPLTGGYYNEQFF.